This is a list of T cell receptor beta chains from one sample in a study of blood T cells in healthy people across ages. TCRdb redid the calling of the 5' RACE reads with MiXCR, one entry per CDR3 protein. The sample has some 1.4 million distinct CDR3 sequences, 42% seen once. Sequenced sample: blood. All receptors derive from a young woman in good health. Both conserved end residues are part of each CDR3. The D gene is left open where the match is weak. Clone size, where shown, is once, few, many, or a class for clones that have expanded.

CDR3 protein | CDR3 DNA | D gene | V gene | clone size | J gene
CASSLDRSGANVLTF | TGTGCCAGCAGCTTAGACAGGTCTGGGGCCAACGTCCTGACTTTC | . | TRBV11-2 | . | TRBJ2-6
CASSSFTSGDFFTDTQYF | TGTGCCAGCAGCTCTTTCACTAGCGGGGACTTTTTCACAGATACGCAGTATTTT | TRBD2 | TRBV7-9 | . | TRBJ2-3
CASSEISHEQFF | TGTGCCAGCAGTGAAATTTCCCACGAGCAGTTCTTC | . | TRBV6-1 | . | TRBJ2-1
CSAPRQGSEQYF | TGCAGTGCTCCTCGCCAGGGAAGCGAGCAGTACTTC | . | TRBV20-1 | few | TRBJ2-7
CASSRIRTGRGAPAYEQYF | TGTGCCAGCAGTCGGATTAGGACAGGGAGAGGGGCCCCAGCCTACGAGCAGTACTTC | TRBD1 | TRBV12-3/TRBV12-4 | . | TRBJ2-7
CATSDRRSGYTF | TGTGCCACCAGTGACCGCAGGAGTGGCTACACCTTC | . | TRBV24-1 | few | TRBJ1-2
CASSFRDRGGAEGSDQFF | TGTGCCAGCAGTTTTCGGGACAGGGGGGGCGCGGAAGGATCTGATCAGTTCTTC | TRBD1 | TRBV27 | few | TRBJ2-1
CASSDLGLGEETQYF | TGTGCCAGCAGTGATTTAGGTTTGGGAGAAGAGACCCAGTACTTC | . | TRBV6-1 | few | TRBJ2-5
CASSQYQGQLYEQYF | TGCGCCAGCAGCCAATACCAAGGCCAGCTCTACGAGCAGTACTTC | . | TRBV4-1 | few | TRBJ2-7
CSAAGGRAPTYEQYF | TGCAGTGCTGCTGGCGGGAGGGCCCCAACCTACGAGCAGTACTTC | TRBD2 | TRBV20-1 | . | TRBJ2-7
CASSLKGLAGPSGANVLTF | TGTGCCAGCAGTTTAAAGGGACTAGCGGGTCCCTCTGGGGCCAACGTCCTGACTTTC | TRBD2 | TRBV12-3/TRBV12-4 | . | TRBJ2-6
CSARGQSQETQYF | TGCAGTGCTAGAGGGCAGAGCCAAGAGACCCAGTACTTC | . | TRBV20-1 | . | TRBJ2-5
CASRPSGSSTDTQYF | TGTGCCAGCAGGCCCAGCGGGTCTAGCACAGATACGCAGTATTTT | . | TRBV7-2 | many | TRBJ2-3
CSVEVQRGEQFF | TGCAGCGTTGAAGTCCAAAGAGGTGAGCAGTTCTTC | . | TRBV29-1 | . | TRBJ2-1
CSARDSGYTF | TGCAGCGCCAGGGACAGTGGCTACACCTTC | TRBD1 | TRBV29-1 | few | TRBJ1-2
CASSFGGGTLAKNSQYF | TGTGCCAGCAGTTTCGGGGGGGGGACATTAGCCAAAAACAGTCAGTACTTC | TRBD2 | TRBV12-3/TRBV12-4 | . | TRBJ2-4